Each of the 6 T cell receptor beta chains below was sequenced from the same sample in a study of somatic mutations in cytotoxic T cells in rheumatoid arthritis. The table came from immunoSEQ multiplex PCR; TCRdb's copy has only in-frame clones and leaves some out. In the table there are under 15,000 clones, over 70% of which are singletons. The sequenced sample was CD8+ T cells sorted from blood. The receptors were sampled from a man in his 70s in good health.

The chain joins TRBV7-6 to TRBJ1-1; weak D call: TRBD1 (5 bases). The V gene's germline CDR1 is SGHVS and CDR2 FNYEAQ. The V end was cut by 4 bases, the J end by 7 bases, with 7 bases between. This CDR3 is 11 amino acids long. CDR3 in amino acids: CASSSGYEAFF. In DNA form, the CDR3 reads TGTGCCAGCAGCTCAGGGTATGAAGCTTTCTTT.

The rearrangement uses TRBV27 and TRBJ1-1, with D uncertain. The V end was cut by 6 bases, the J end by 3 bases, with 14 bases between. The CDR3 has 14 amino acids. Germline CDR1 MNHEY, CDR2 SMNVEV (reference sequence). The CDR3 coding sequence is TGTGCCAGCAGAACAGACGCCCTTCACACTGAAGCTTTCTTT. Protein sequence: CASRTDALHTEAFF.

This chain links TRBV4-1 with TRBJ2-1; 8 bases are a match to TRBD1. Germline assignment: CDR1 MGHRA and CDR2 YSYEKL. There are 15 residues in the CDR3. J lost 7 bases, V lost 1 base, and 6 bases had no gene match. CDR3 bases: TGCGCCAGCAGCCAAGGGACAGGGTCCCTAAATGAGCAGTTCTTC. The encoded protein is CASSQGTGSLNEQFF.

This chain joins TRBV28 and TRBJ1-4, with D possibly matching TRBD1 (6 bases). V was shortened by 1 base and J by 12 bases, with 12 bases between the two germline ends. Germline-derived CDR1 and CDR2 are MDHEN and SYDVKM. The CDR3 is 13 residues long. CDR3 sequence: CASSLSQGWELFF. Written as DNA, the CDR3 is TGTGCCAGCAGTTTATCCCAGGGGTGGGAACTGTTTTTT.

This clone was counted once. The chain links TRBV27 to TRBJ2-3, with D possibly TRBD1 on 6 matching bases. The CDR3 is made up of 17 amino acids. CDR1 and CDR2 (germline): MNHEY, SMNVEV (reference sequence). Between the trimmed V and J ends, which lost 5 bases and 2 bases, there was a span of 20 bases. The CDR3 DNA reads as TGTGCCAGCAGTCCGATAGGTGGGGGCCCTTTCACAGATACGCAGTATTTT. This sequence encodes CASSPIGGGPFTDTQYF.

The chain uses TRBV14 and TRBJ2-1; D uncertain. Germline loops: CDR1 SGHDN, CDR2 FVKESK. The CDR3 extends over 18 amino acids. V shed 4 bases and J shed 3 bases, with 22 bases lying between them. CDR3 loop: CASSPPPLGRNRYNEQFF. CDR3 sequence (DNA): TGTGCCAGCAGCCCTCCCCCTCTCGGGCGGAACCGCTACAATGAGCAGTTCTTC.